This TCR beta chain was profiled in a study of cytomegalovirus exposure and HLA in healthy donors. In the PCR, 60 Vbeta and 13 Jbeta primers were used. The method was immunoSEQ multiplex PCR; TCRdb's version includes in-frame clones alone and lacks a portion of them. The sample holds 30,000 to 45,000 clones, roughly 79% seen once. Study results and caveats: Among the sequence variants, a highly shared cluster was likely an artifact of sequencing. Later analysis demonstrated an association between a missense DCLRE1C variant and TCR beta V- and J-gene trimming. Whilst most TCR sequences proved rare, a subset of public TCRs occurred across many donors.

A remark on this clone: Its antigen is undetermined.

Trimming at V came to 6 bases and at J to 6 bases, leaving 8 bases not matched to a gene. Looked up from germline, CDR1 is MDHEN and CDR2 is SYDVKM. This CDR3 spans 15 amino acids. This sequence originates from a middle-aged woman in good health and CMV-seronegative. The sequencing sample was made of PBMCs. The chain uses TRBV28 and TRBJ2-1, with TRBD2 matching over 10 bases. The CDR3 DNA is TGTGCCAGCAGCCCTAGCGGGGGTCTCCTCAATGAGCAGTTCTTC. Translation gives CASSPSGGLLNEQFF.